These 31 T cell receptor beta chains were sequenced from one sample in a study of T cell repertoires in cytomegalovirus infection. Their antigens are not known. TCRdb reprocessed the reads via MiXCR and lists one record per CDR3 protein. The sample includes some 920,000 distinct CDR3 sequences, around a third seen only once; the top ten take over 13%. Specimen: cultured CD8+ T cells from PBMCs, collected from culture after CMV antigen stimulation. These receptors were collected from a human donor in good health (CMV status not recorded). Some clones in this sample may be carry-over from other donors' samples.

The J gene is TRBJ1-1, the V gene TRBV7-6, with D hard to call. V was trimmed by 4 bases and J by 4 bases, leaving 10 bases between them. The CDR3 spans 13 residues. Germline V gene lookup returns CDR1 SGHVS and CDR2 FNYEAQ. In DNA, the CDR3 is TGTGCCAGCAGCTCGGACTATGGCACTGAAGCTTTCTTT. It yields the protein CASSSDYGTEAFF. The complete variable domain, with remaining parts taken from reference TRBV7-6 and TRBJ1-1, reads GAGVSQSPRYKVTKRGQDVALRCDPISGHVSLYWYRQALGQGPEFLTYFNYEAQQDKSGLPNDRFSAERPEGSISTLTIQRTEQRDSAMYRCASSSDYGTEAFFGQGTRLTVV.

This clonotype has just one count. The chain carries TRBV20-1 and TRBJ2-1; D call uncertain. The CDR3 is made up of 15 amino acids. Germline V lookup: CDR1 DFQATT, CDR2 SNEGSKA (reference sequence). Trimming removed 5 bases at V and 0 bases at J, with 14 bases between. CDR3 nucleotides: TGCAGTGCTCCATCAGCAGCCAGCTCCTACAATGAGCAGTTCTTC. Protein sequence: CSAPSAASSYNEQFF.

The chain is built from TRBV11-2 and TRBJ2-1; D possibly corresponds to TRBD2 (7 bases). Germline V lookup: CDR1 SGHAT, CDR2 FQNNGV. V gave up 1 base and J gave up 5 bases, with 18 bases separating them. This CDR3 is 17 amino acids long. CDR3 region: CASSLGRAGASNNEQFF. The CDR3 DNA reads TGTGCCAGCAGCTTAGGACGGGCGGGGGCCTCTAACAATGAGCAGTTCTTC.

The chain is built from TRBV12-3 or TRBV12-4 and TRBJ1-2, with a weak D call TRBD1 (6 bases). V was trimmed by 7 bases and J by 6 bases, leaving 27 bases between them. The CDR3 length is 17 residues. The CDR3 sequence: CASMITGQGFKKNGYTF. CDR3 coding DNA: TGTGCCAGCATGATTACGGGGCAGGGGTTTAAAAAGAATGGCTACACCTTC.

The chain has TRBV19 and TRBJ1-5; D gene ambiguous. The CDR3 runs 15 residues. CDR1 LNHDA and CDR2 SQIVND come from the germline V gene (reference sequence). Deletions cut 4 bases from V and 1 base from J, with 11 bases between. The CDR3 here is CASSTPAGSNQPQHF. The CDR3, as DNA: TGTGCCAGTAGTACGCCGGCAGGAAGCAATCAGCCCCAGCATTTT.

This clonotype was seen a few times. This sequence joins TRBV15 and TRBJ1-5; D might be TRBD1 (6 bases). The V end lost 1 base, the J end lost 7 bases, and 8 bases lay between the germline ends. This CDR3 region has 13 residues. From germline, CDR1 is LNHNV and CDR2 YYDKDF (reference sequence). The CDR3 DNA follows: TGTGCCACCAGCAGAGCTCAGGGGCAGCCCCAGCATTTT. It yields the protein CATSRAQGQPQHF.

This clonotype was counted between two and nine times. This chain links TRBV6-6 with TRBJ2-1, with TRBD2 matching 7 bases. With V trimmed by 3 bases and J by 9 bases, 2 bases remained unmatched. Germline assignment: CDR1 MNHNY and CDR2 SVGAGI (reference sequence). The CDR3 is 12 residues long. The CDR3 DNA sequence: TGTGCCAGCAGTTATGGGGAGGGTGAGCAGTTCTTC. Amino acids: CASSYGEGEQFF.

This sequence joins TRBV6-6 and TRBJ2-1; D call uncertain. CDR1 MNHNY and CDR2 SVGAGI come from the germline V gene (reference sequence). This CDR3 is built from 13 residues. V was pared by 2 bases and J by 8 bases, with 10 bases between. CDR3 bases: TGTGCCAGCAGTTACGCACCTTCGGATGAGCAGTTCTTC. Residues: CASSYAPSDEQFF.

The CDR3 nucleotides read TGCAGTGCTAGTAAAGGGAACACTGAAGCTTTCTTT. Its translation: CSASKGNTEAFF. The rearrangement links TRBV20-1 to TRBJ1-1; D is undetermined. The germline V gene has CDR1 DFQATT and CDR2 SNEGSKA (reference sequence). The CDR3 extends over 12 amino acids. V lost 3 bases, J lost 1 base, and 6 bases lay in between.

This clonotype has ten or more counts. V and J are TRBV19 and TRBJ1-5; D is unclear. Trimming cost V 3 bases and J 0 bases, with 3 bases left between them. Germline assignment: CDR1 LNHDA and CDR2 SQIVND (reference sequence). The CDR3 length is 13 residues. Here the CDR3 DNA reads TGTGCCAGTAGTATCAGTAGCAATCAGCCCCAGCATTTT. This sequence encodes CASSISSNQPQHF.

V and J are TRBV20-1 and TRBJ2-5; the D gene is possibly TRBD2 (6 bases). Looked up from germline, CDR1 is DFQATT and CDR2 is SNEGSKA (reference sequence). Trimming took off 5 bases at V and 6 bases at J, with 16 bases between the two ends. The CDR3 totals 13 residues. Here the CDR3 DNA reads TGCAGTGCTTCCGGACTATCCCGCCAGACCCAGTACTTC. Its translation: CSASGLSRQTQYF.

This clonotype came up a few times. V and J are TRBV27 and TRBJ2-1; D is possibly TRBD2 (5 bases). The germline V gene has CDR1 MNHEY and CDR2 SMNVEV (reference sequence). The CDR3 sequence is 15 residues long. V was pared by 7 bases and J by 0 bases, with 13 bases between. The chain's CDR3 is CASNWGDPSYNEQFF. CDR3 nucleotides: TGTGCCAGCAATTGGGGAGACCCCTCCTACAATGAGCAGTTCTTC.

The V gene is TRBV9, the J gene TRBJ2-1, with a tentative D call TRBD2 (6 bases). V was trimmed by 0 bases and J by 6 bases, leaving 10 bases between them. The CDR3 is 14 amino acids. Germline CDR1 SGDLS, CDR2 YYNGEE. The CDR3 DNA is TGTGCCAGCAGCGTAGTACTAGCCCCCAATGAGCAGTTCTTC. Translated: CASSVVLAPNEQFF.

The genes are TRBV6-2 or TRBV6-3 and TRBJ2-1; possible D gene TRBD2, 7 bases. The CDR3 totals 12 residues. Per the germline V gene, CDR1 is MNHEY and CDR2 is SVGEGT. Trimming stripped 7 bases from V and 10 bases from J, with 14 bases between. The CDR3 loop is CASIGGGREQFF. In DNA form, the CDR3 reads TGTGCCAGCATTGGGGGGGGGCGAGAGCAGTTCTTC.

The table lists this clonotype with many counts. The chain recombines TRBV12-5 with TRBJ2-3; D is ambiguous. V gave up 1 base and J gave up 6 bases, with 8 bases separating them. This CDR3 is 13 amino acids long. The germline V gene has CDR1 LGHNT and CDR2 FRNRAP. Here the CDR3 reads CASGLEPPDTQYF. Here the CDR3 DNA reads TGTGCTAGTGGTTTGGAACCCCCTGATACGCAGTATTTT.

The chain is built from TRBV4-2 and TRBJ1-1; no clear D gene. With 4 bases removed from V and 11 bases from J, the gap between germline ends came to 20 bases. This CDR3 has 14 residues. From germline, CDR1 is LGHNA and CDR2 YNFKEQ. CDR3 protein: CASSLPPPLSMAFF. The CDR3 DNA reads TGTGCCAGCAGCCTACCACCACCGCTTTCGATGGCTTTCTTT.

This clonotype has at least ten counts. The rearrangement links TRBV12-3 or TRBV12-4 to TRBJ1-3; D possibly corresponds to TRBD1 (6 bases). Trimming pared 4 bases from V and 6 bases from J, leaving 10 bases between. The CDR3 contains 13 residues. CDR3 sequence: CASSYGQPNTIYF. DNA of the CDR3: TGTGCCAGCAGTTACGGACAGCCAAACACCATATATTTT.

The V and J genes are TRBV19 and TRBJ2-1; possibly TRBD2 for D (7 bases). Germline V gives CDR1 LNHDA, CDR2 SQIVND (reference sequence). This CDR3 is 14 amino acids long. Trimming took 7 bases from V and 4 from J, leaving 14 bases between them. As DNA, the CDR3 is TGTGCCAGTAATGAGGGGGGGTTTTACAATGAGCAGTTCTTC. Amino acids: CASNEGGFYNEQFF.

This chain connects TRBV7-9 to TRBJ2-7; D might be TRBD2 (6 bases). The CDR3 loop spans 15 amino acids. With 4 bases removed from V and 4 bases from J, the gap between germline ends came to 17 bases. CDR1 is SEHNR and CDR2 is FQNEAQ in the germline V gene (reference sequence). Written as DNA, the CDR3 is TGTGCCAGCAGCTCGAAAACGGGACTGATTTACGAGCAGTACTTC. Encoded protein: CASSSKTGLIYEQYF.

This clonotype was seen at least ten times. This rearrangement joins TRBV7-2 to TRBJ2-5, with D hard to call. The CDR3 loop spans 14 amino acids. With 1 base removed from V and 4 bases from J, the gap between germline ends came to 10 bases. The germline CDR1 and CDR2 sequences are SGHTA and FQGNSA. The CDR3 protein is CASSLEWRGETQYF. The CDR3, as DNA: TGTGCCAGCAGCTTAGAGTGGCGAGGAGAGACCCAGTACTTC.

The rearrangement joins TRBV10-3 to TRBJ2-3, with 9 bases that match TRBD1. With 7 bases clipped from V and 3 bases from J, the junction kept 11 bases outside the gene matches. Germline-derived CDR1 and CDR2 are ENHRY and SYGVKD. The CDR3 length is 16 residues. The DNA of the CDR3 is TGTGCCATCACCCTAGATCGGGACAGGGTTACAGATACGCAGTATTTT. This codes for CAITLDRDRVTDTQYF.

This clonotype was seen many times. This chain's CDR3 is CASSIKTGQQFF. The CDR3 DNA reads as TGTGCCAGCAGCATCAAGACAGGGCAGCAGTTCTTC. The rearrangement uses TRBV7-9 and TRBJ2-1; 7 bases align to TRBD1. Germline V CDR1 and CDR2: SEHNR, FQNEAQ (reference sequence). V trimming: 5 bases; J trimming: 11 bases; junction bases outside the gene matches: 6. CDR3 length: 12 amino acids. Drawing the rest from reference TRBV7-9 and TRBJ2-1, the complete variable domain is DTGVSQNPRHKITKRGQNVTFRCDPISEHNRLYWYRQTLGQGPEFLTYFQNEAQLEKSRLLSDRFSAERPKGSFSTLEIQRTEQGDSAMYLCASSIKTGQQFFGPGTRLTVL.

The chain uses TRBV6-1 and TRBJ2-7, with no clear D. The CDR3 length is 14 residues. Germline V gives CDR1 MNHNS, CDR2 SASEGT. V was pared by 4 bases and J by 4 bases, with 14 bases between. The CDR3 is CASSGVTDGYEQYF. CDR3 DNA sequence: TGTGCCAGCAGTGGGGTCACGGACGGTTACGAGCAGTACTTC.

The V gene is TRBV6-5, the J gene TRBJ2-7, with D perhaps TRBD2 (5 bases). Per germline, CDR1 MNHEY and CDR2 SVGAGI. Trimming took 8 bases from V and 4 from J, leaving 21 bases between them. The CDR3 is made up of 15 amino acids. CDR3 coding DNA: TGTGCCAGCCGCCGGGATAGTGGATTTCGATACGAGCAGTACGTC. It specifies CASRRDSGFRYEQYV.

This clonotype turned up a few times. The CDR3 loop reads CATSAGGANVLTF. DNA of the CDR3: TGTGCCACCAGCGCGGGTGGGGCCAACGTCCTGACTTTC. This chain joins TRBV24-1 and TRBJ2-6; tentatively, D is TRBD2 (5 bases). The V end lost 7 bases, the J end lost 3 bases, and 6 bases lay between the germline ends. The CDR3 is 13 amino acids. The germline V gene has CDR1 KGHDR and CDR2 SFDVKD.

V and J are TRBV7-3 and TRBJ1-1, with TRBD1 as a possible D gene (5 bases). This CDR3 region has 14 residues. Trimming took off 3 bases at V and 4 bases at J, with 12 bases between the two ends. Germline V lookup: CDR1 SGHTA, CDR2 FQGTGA. This CDR3 is CASSFRARGTEAFF. Here the CDR3 DNA reads TGTGCCAGCAGCTTCAGGGCACGAGGCACTGAAGCTTTCTTT. The variable domain in full, with the rest retrieved from reference TRBV7-3 and TRBJ1-1, is GAGVSQTPSNKVTEKGKYVELRCDPISGHTALYWYRQSLGQGPEFLIYFQGTGAADDSGLPNDRFFAVRPEGSVSTLKIQRTERGDSAVYLCASSFRARGTEAFFGQGTRLTVV.

The CDR3 bases are TGTGCCAGTAGTATAGCTTACGTCGGACTGTACAATGAGCAGTTCTTC. Amino acid sequence: CASSIAYVGLYNEQFF. This chain links TRBV19 with TRBJ2-1; possibly TRBD2 for D (5 bases). Germline V lookup: CDR1 LNHDA, CDR2 SQIVND (reference sequence). This CDR3 region has 16 residues. V lost 1 base and J 4 bases, leaving 14 bases between the germline ends.

V gene TRBV20-1 combines with J gene TRBJ1-2, with D possibly being TRBD1 (6 bases). V was shortened by 3 bases and J by 4 bases, with 9 bases between the two germline ends. Germline CDR1 is DFQATT and CDR2 is SNEGSKA (reference sequence). This CDR3 comprises 12 residues. The CDR3 bases are TGCAGTGCTAGCCTCAGGGGCTATGGCTACACCTTC. Translated, it gives CSASLRGYGYTF.

This clonotype was detected many times. CDR3 in amino acids: CASSSPGQGDYNEQFF. DNA of the CDR3: TGTGCCAGCAGCTCGCCGGGACAGGGGGATTACAATGAGCAGTTCTTC. This chain joins TRBV7-6 and TRBJ2-1; 11 nucleotides agree with TRBD1. V dropped 4 bases and J dropped 4; count of bases not matched to a gene: 6. Per the germline V gene, CDR1 is SGHVS and CDR2 is FNYEAQ. This CDR3 has 16 residues.

The rearrangement links TRBV7-4 to TRBJ2-5, with TRBD1 matching 11 bases. The germline CDR1 and CDR2 sequences are SGHVT and SQSDAQ. The CDR3 extends over 13 amino acids. The CDR3 protein is CVGQGAGRETQYF. Written as DNA, the CDR3 is TGTGTCGGACAGGGGGCAGGGCGTGAGACCCAGTACTTC.

This clonotype turned up a few times. The chain joins TRBV24-1 to TRBJ1-4; D uncertain. From germline, CDR1 is KGHDR and CDR2 SFDVKD. The V end was cut by 2 bases, the J end by 8 bases, with 11 bases between. The CDR3 runs to 14 residues. The CDR3 sequence is CATSDSKDLEKLFF. The CDR3 DNA is TGTGCCACCAGTGATTCAAAGGACCTCGAAAAACTGTTTTTT.